This record looks at one T cell receptor beta chain sequence and its context. Its target is unknown. The record originates from a study of shared clonotypes between healthy human individuals. Study-wide findings and caveats: Sorted-subset sequencing was shown by rarefaction to be incomplete despite large depth. Memory subsets generally showed smaller estimated richness than naive subsets did.

Assay: immunoSEQ multiplex PCR; the TCRdb copy retains only in-frame clones and omits some. Of 2 million to 2.5 million clones detected, 85% to 95% appear once; the ten largest clones hold about 1.5%. As defined, naive CD8 cells were CD45RO-negative and positively selected for CCR7, with terminally differentiated effector memory CD45RA+ cells excluded. Each donor was a Caucasian adult residing in Nashville, Tennessee. Input material: naive CD8+ T cells from PBMCs. This receptor was identified in a man in his late teens or twenties in good health. Some clones in this sample may be carry-over from other donors' samples.

CDR3: CASREGAGTDTQYF. CDR3 DNA: TGTGCCAGCAGAGAGGGGGCTGGCACAGATACGCAGTATTTT. The chain combines TRBV27 with TRBJ2-3; 7 bases are shared with TRBD1. Germline V gene data show CDR1 as MNHEY and CDR2 as SMNVEV (reference sequence). This CDR3 spans 14 amino acids. V shed 6 bases and J 1 base; nucleotides not matched to a gene: 4.